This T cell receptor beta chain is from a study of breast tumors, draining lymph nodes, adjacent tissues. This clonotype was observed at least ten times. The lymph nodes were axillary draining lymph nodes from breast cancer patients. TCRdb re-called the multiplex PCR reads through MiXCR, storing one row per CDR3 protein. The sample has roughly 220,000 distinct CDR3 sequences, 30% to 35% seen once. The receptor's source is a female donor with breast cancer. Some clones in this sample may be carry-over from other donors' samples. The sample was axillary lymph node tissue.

CDR3 DNA: TGTGCCAGCAGTGACCCAAGACTGGGCTACACCTTC. This encodes CASSDPRLGYTF. V is TRBV2 and J is TRBJ1-2; D is ambiguous. CDR3 length: 12 residues. The V gene's germline CDR1 is SNHLY and CDR2 FYNNEI. V lost 3 bases to trimming and J lost 8 bases, with 10 bases between them. Full variable domain (missing parts from reference TRBV2 and TRBJ1-2): EPEVTQTPSHQVTQMGQEVILRCVPISNHLYFYWYRQILGQKVEFLVSFYNNEISEKSEIFDDQFSVERPDGSNFTLKIRSTKLEDSAMYFCASSDPRLGYTFGSGTRLTVV.